The 4 T cell receptor beta chains listed next were all sequenced from one sample in a study of blood T cell repertoires in COVID-19. Produced via immunoSEQ multiplex PCR; TCRdb's table is partial and in-frame only. The sample lists around 250,000 clones, roughly nine tenths occurring once. Sequenced: PBMCs or T cells enriched from blood (not recorded which). All receptors come from a human donor in a cohort exposed to, infected with or recovered from COVID-19 (not recorded which). The donor label of this sample is uncertain.

This clone has just one count. This chain links TRBV25-1 with TRBJ2-2; possible D gene TRBD1, 5 bases. CDR3 length equals 11 residues. V shed 5 bases and J shed 7 bases, with 5 bases lying between them. Germline CDR1 reads MGHDK; CDR2 reads SYGVNS. The CDR3 nucleotides are TGTGCCAGCAGTCAGGGCGGGGAGCTGTTTTTT. Amino acids: CASSQGGELFF.

The chain carries TRBV11-3 and TRBJ2-1, with 7 nucleotides matching TRBD1. J was trimmed by 9 bases and V by 1 base; bases with no gene match: 9. The CDR3 runs to 15 residues. The germline V gene has CDR1 SGHNT and CDR2 YENEEA. The CDR3 sequence: CASSLGWDSDVEQFF. The CDR3 nucleotides read TGTGCCAGCAGCTTAGGCTGGGACAGTGACGTTGAGCAGTTCTTC.

The rearrangement uses TRBV10-3 and TRBJ1-2; no firm D call. Germline CDR1 is ENHRY and CDR2 is SYGVKD. This CDR3 comprises 15 residues. With 6 bases removed from V and 0 bases from J, the gap between germline ends came to 14 bases. CDR3 nucleotides: TGTGCCATCAGCGAAGACGGTACAGCTAACTATGGCTACACCTTC. Its protein product is CAISEDGTANYGYTF.

This sequence joins TRBV7-9 and TRBJ2-3, with 11 bases that match TRBD2. The junction had 17 bases not matched to a gene; V was cut back by 4 bases and J by 5 bases. Germline assignment: CDR1 SEHNR and CDR2 FQNEAQ (reference sequence). This CDR3 has 19 residues. DNA of the CDR3: TGTGCCAGCAGCTCTAGCCGATTAAAGACTAGCGGGGTAAGAGATACGCAGTATTTT. Translated, it gives CASSSSRLKTSGVRDTQYF.